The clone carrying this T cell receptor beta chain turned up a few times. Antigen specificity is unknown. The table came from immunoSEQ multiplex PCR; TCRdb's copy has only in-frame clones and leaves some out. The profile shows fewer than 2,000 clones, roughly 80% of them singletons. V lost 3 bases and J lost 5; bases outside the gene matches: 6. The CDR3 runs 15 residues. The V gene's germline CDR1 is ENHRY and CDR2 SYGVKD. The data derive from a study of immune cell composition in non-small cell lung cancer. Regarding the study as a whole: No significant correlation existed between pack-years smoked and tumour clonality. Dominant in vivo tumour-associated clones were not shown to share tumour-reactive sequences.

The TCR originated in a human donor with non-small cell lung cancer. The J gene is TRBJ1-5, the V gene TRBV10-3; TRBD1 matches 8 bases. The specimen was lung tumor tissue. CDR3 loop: CAISEVQGADQPQHF. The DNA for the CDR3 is TGTGCCATCAGTGAAGTGCAGGGGGCGGATCAGCCCCAGCATTTT.